The rows below give T cell receptor beta chains drawn from one sample of a study of T cell repertoires in cytomegalovirus infection. Each CDR3 protein gets one entry after TCRdb re-called the reads with MiXCR. The profile shows hundreds of thousands of distinct CDR3 sequences, roughly 36% of them singletons. Input material: PBMCs. Source of these receptors: a human donor in good health (CMV status not recorded). Some clones in this sample may be carry-over from other donors' samples. Each CDR3 is given with its conserved first and last residue. Each record gives: CDR3 protein, clone size, V gene, J gene. Clone size appears in some rows only: once, few, many, or a class for an expanded clone.

CDR3 protein: CASSSTGQGEQYF; clone size: few; V gene: TRBV11-1; J gene: TRBJ2-7
CDR3 protein: CASSLSGLHPPPYGYTF; clone size: few; V gene: TRBV28; J gene: TRBJ1-2
CDR3 protein: CASSPTLDREETQYF; clone size: few; V gene: TRBV28; J gene: TRBJ2-5
CDR3 protein: CASSLLHGQGSTDTQYF; clone size: .; V gene: TRBV27; J gene: TRBJ2-3
CDR3 protein: CASRRQGSGRNEQFF; clone size: few; V gene: TRBV6-5; J gene: TRBJ2-1
CDR3 protein: CSARNQGYGYTF; clone size: .; V gene: TRBV20-1; J gene: TRBJ1-2
CDR3 protein: CSARVQGGGVGSPLHF; clone size: .; V gene: TRBV20-1; J gene: TRBJ1-6
CDR3 protein: CASAPLRSTEAFF; clone size: few; V gene: TRBV6-1; J gene: TRBJ1-1
CDR3 protein: CASSSVVYSYEQYF; clone size: .; V gene: TRBV28; J gene: TRBJ2-7
CDR3 protein: CASSSGGTGGVSYNSPLHF; clone size: .; V gene: TRBV7-9; J gene: TRBJ1-6
CDR3 protein: CASSSPYQPQHF; clone size: few; V gene: TRBV7-9; J gene: TRBJ1-5
CDR3 protein: CASSGQGLGGYTF; clone size: many; V gene: TRBV12-3/TRBV12-4; J gene: TRBJ1-2
CDR3 protein: CSVLWASGGALGEQFF; clone size: .; V gene: TRBV29-1; J gene: TRBJ2-1
CDR3 protein: CASSYPSGNTEAFF; clone size: .; V gene: TRBV28; J gene: TRBJ1-1
CDR3 protein: CASSRPTGVEGNEQFF; clone size: .; V gene: TRBV28; J gene: TRBJ2-1
CDR3 protein: CASSFGGKGYTF; clone size: .; V gene: TRBV7-9; J gene: TRBJ1-2
CDR3 protein: CASGPGGINQPQHF; clone size: few; V gene: TRBV3-1; J gene: TRBJ1-5
CDR3 protein: CASSYLPRTDTQYF; clone size: .; V gene: TRBV28; J gene: TRBJ2-3
CDR3 protein: CASSLGQGDNEKLFF; clone size: .; V gene: TRBV7-4; J gene: TRBJ1-4
CDR3 protein: CASSQAKLNTEAFF; clone size: few; V gene: TRBV4-1; J gene: TRBJ1-1
CDR3 protein: CASRRQDSKNTEAFF; clone size: few; V gene: TRBV6-5; J gene: TRBJ1-1
CDR3 protein: CASAPQGIEAFF; clone size: .; V gene: TRBV6-6; J gene: TRBJ1-1
CDR3 protein: CASSRGGADQPQHF; clone size: .; V gene: TRBV5-1; J gene: TRBJ1-5
CDR3 protein: CASSQDQWTLIGYGYTF; clone size: .; V gene: TRBV4-1; J gene: TRBJ1-2
CDR3 protein: CASSLPTGVYGYTF; clone size: few; V gene: TRBV12-3/TRBV12-4; J gene: TRBJ1-2
CDR3 protein: CASRFSRLAGGEQYF; clone size: .; V gene: TRBV7-2; J gene: TRBJ2-7
CDR3 protein: CASKHRGGYNEQFF; clone size: .; V gene: TRBV19; J gene: TRBJ2-1
CDR3 protein: CASCGGANQPQHF; clone size: few; V gene: TRBV12-3/TRBV12-4; J gene: TRBJ1-5
CDR3 protein: CASSQDSGTDTQYF; clone size: .; V gene: TRBV14; J gene: TRBJ2-3
CDR3 protein: CASSLRRWENTQYF; clone size: few; V gene: TRBV12-3/TRBV12-4; J gene: TRBJ2-3
CDR3 protein: CASSSEDIAGGPPNEQFF; clone size: many; V gene: TRBV11-2; J gene: TRBJ2-1
CDR3 protein: CATPARPRYGYTF; clone size: .; V gene: TRBV7-2; J gene: TRBJ1-2
CDR3 protein: CASRRTYRQGRTDTQYF; clone size: .; V gene: TRBV28; J gene: TRBJ2-3